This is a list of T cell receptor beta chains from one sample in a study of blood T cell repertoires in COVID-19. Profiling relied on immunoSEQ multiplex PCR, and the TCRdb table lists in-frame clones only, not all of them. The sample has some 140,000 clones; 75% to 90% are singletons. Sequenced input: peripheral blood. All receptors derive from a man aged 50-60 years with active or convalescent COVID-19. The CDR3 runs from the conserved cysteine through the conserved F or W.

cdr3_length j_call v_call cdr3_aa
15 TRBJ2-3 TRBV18 CASSPRQTSTDTQYF
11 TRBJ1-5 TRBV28 CASSLSQPQHF
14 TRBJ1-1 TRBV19 CASSIQGADTEAFF
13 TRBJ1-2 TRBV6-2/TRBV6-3 CASRPDNLYGYTF
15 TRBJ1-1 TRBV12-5 CASGAPGGMNTEAFF
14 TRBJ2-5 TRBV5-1 CASSPGRAQETQYF
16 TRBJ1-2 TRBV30 CAWSVPERGQSHGYTF
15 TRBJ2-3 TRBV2 CASSVTQGEADTQYF
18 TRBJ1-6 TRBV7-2 CASSPPLPRSSYNSPLHF
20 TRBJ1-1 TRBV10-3 CAITNQGDLTGDGPNTEAFF
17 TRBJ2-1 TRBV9 CASSVASWDRVHNEQFF
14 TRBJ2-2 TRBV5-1 CASSLGAGTGELFF
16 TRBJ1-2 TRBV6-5 CASSYRTGSAGYGYTF
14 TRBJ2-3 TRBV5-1 CASSPGLAGKTQYF
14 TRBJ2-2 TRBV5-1 CASSLSPHGGELFF
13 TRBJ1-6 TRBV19 CASSTTGDSPLHF
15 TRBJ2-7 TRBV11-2 CASSTPRGGYYEQYF
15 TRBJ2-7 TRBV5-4 CASSSGGGPFREQYF
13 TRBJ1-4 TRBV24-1 CATRSRGDEKLFF
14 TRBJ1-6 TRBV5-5 CASSLMTQNSPLHF
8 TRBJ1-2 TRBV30 CASNFGTF
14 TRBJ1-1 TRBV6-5 CASSYRQTNTEAFF
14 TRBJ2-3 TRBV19 CASTSGQGTDTQYF
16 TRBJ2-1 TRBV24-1 CATSARSGRSYNEQFF
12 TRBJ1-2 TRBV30 CAWSPGEGGYTF
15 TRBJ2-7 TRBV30 CAWSKGQGATYEQYF
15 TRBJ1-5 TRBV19 CASSINRVSNQPQHF
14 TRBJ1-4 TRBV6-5 CASQERGTDEKLFF
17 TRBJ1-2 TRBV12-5 CASGLSDRPVVSYGYTF
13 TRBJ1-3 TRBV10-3 CATGDRLGNTIYF
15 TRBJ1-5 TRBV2 CASSEGQGTYQPQHF
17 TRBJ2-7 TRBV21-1 CASSHRTGRNLNYEQYF
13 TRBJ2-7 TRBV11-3 CASSLEASYEQYF
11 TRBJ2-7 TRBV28 CASRLAYEQYF
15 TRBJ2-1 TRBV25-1 CASSEYGTGYNEQFF
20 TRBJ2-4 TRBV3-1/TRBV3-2 CASSQDLSGGAVFSKNIQYF
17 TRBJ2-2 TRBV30 CAWKKSSTGNLHGELFF
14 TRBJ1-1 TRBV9 CASSVELGAVEAFF
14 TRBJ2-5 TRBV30 CAWRATLGVETQYF
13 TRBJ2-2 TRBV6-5 CASRTLNTGELFF
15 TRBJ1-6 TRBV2 CASRTGNSYNSPLHF
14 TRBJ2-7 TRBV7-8 CASSPRWTVYEQYF
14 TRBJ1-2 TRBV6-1 CASSETIEGYGYTF
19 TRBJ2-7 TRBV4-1 CASSQGIGQPRASSYEQYF
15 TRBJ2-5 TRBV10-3 CAISDSGQAIETQYF
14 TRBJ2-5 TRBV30 CAWRRAGGKETQYF
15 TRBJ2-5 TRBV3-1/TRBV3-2 CASSQEPSGRETQYF
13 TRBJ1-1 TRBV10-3 CAISESGGTEAFF
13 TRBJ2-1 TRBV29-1 CSVEKTGGNEQFF
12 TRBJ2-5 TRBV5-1 CASSVGQETQYF
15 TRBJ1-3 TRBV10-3 CAITAAGNSGNTIYF
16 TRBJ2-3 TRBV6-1 CASSDLRGSGTDTQYF
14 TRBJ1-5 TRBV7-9 CASSFEGGGQPQHF
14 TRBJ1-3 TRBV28 CATDGTGSGNTIYF
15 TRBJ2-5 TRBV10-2 CASSGDRVAGETQYF
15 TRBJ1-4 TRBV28 CASSWPFATNEKLFF
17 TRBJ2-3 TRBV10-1 CASSDATSGRAADTQYF
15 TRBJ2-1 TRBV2 CASSLGTSGVNEQFF
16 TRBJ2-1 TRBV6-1 CASSAYHGTFNNEQFF
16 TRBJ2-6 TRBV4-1 CASSQRGSSGANVLTF